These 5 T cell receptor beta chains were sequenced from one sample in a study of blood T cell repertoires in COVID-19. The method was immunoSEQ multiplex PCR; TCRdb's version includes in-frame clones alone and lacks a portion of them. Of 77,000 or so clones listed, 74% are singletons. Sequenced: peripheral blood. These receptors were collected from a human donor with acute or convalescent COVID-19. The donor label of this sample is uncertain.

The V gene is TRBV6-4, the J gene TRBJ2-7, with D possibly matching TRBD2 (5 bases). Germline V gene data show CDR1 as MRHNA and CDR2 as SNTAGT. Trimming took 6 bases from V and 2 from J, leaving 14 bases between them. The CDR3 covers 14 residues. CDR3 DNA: TGTGCCAGCAGGACTACAGCTTCCCCCTACGAGCAGTACGTC. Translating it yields CASRTTASPYEQYV.

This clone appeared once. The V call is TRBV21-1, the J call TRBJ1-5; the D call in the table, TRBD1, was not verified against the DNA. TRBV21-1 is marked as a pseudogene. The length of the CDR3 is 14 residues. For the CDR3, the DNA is TGTGCCAGCAGCAAAGTCCCAGGGGGGCAGCCCCAGCATTTT. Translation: CASSKVPGGQPQHF.

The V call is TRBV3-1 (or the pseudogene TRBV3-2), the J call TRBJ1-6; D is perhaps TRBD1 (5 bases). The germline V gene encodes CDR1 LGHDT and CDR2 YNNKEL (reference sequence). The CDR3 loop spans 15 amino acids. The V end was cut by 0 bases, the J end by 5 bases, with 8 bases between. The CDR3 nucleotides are TGTGCCAGCAGCCAAGATGACAGTCATAATTCACCCCTCCACTTT. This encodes CASSQDDSHNSPLHF.

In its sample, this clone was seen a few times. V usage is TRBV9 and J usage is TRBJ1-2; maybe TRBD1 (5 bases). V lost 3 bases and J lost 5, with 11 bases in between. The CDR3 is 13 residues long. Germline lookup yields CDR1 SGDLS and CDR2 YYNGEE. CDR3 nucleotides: TGTGCCAGCAGCGCCCCAGGGCCATATGGCTACACCTTC. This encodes CASSAPGPYGYTF.

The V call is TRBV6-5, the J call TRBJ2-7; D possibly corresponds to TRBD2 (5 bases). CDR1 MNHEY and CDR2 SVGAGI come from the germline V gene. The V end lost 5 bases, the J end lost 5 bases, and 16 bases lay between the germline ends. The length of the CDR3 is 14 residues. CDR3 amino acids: CASSPLLLANEQYV. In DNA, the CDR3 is TGTGCCAGCAGTCCCCTCCTCCTAGCTAACGAGCAGTACGTC.